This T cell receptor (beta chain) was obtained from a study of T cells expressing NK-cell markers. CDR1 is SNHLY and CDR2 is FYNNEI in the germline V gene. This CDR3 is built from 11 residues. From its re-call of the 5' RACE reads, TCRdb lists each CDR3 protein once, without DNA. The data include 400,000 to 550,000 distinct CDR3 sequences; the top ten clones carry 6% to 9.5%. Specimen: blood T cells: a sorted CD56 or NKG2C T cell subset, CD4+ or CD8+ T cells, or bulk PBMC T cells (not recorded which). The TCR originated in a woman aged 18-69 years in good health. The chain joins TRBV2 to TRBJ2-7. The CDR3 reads CASRAASEQYF.